These T cell receptor beta chains were read from a single sample in a study of neurological immune-mediated disorders. In TCRdb, the 5' RACE reads were re-called with MiXCR into one record per CDR3 protein. The sample records 30,000 to 50,000 distinct CDR3 sequences, 6.5% to 8.5% being singletons. The sample was CD4+ T cells from blood. These receptors came from a man in his forties or fifties in good health. Each CDR3 is given with its conserved first and last residue. D genes are given only for firm matches. Only some rows state a clone size, as once, few, many or a class for expanded clones.

TRBV3-1,-,TRBJ2-1,many,TGTGCCAGCAGCGGAACCGGGACTGCACGACCTTCTGAGCAGTTCTTC,CASSGTGTARPSEQFF
TRBV20-1,-,TRBJ1-1,many,TGCAGTGCTAGTGGGGTTATGAACACTGAAGCTTTCTTT,CSASGVMNTEAFF
TRBV11-2,TRBD2,TRBJ2-2,many,TGTGCCAGCAGCTTAAGTGGGACTAGCAGAGGATGGGAGCTGTTTTTT,CASSLSGTSRGWELFF
TRBV5-1,TRBD1,TRBJ1-2,many,TGCGCCAGCAGCTTGGAAGGGGGCTACTATGGCTACACCTTC,CASSLEGGYYGYTF
TRBV6-6,-,TRBJ1-5,many,TGTGCCAGCAGCCGACGACAGGTCCGTAGCAATCAGCCCCAGCATTTT,CASSRRQVRSNQPQHF
TRBV7-9,TRBD1,TRBJ1-5,many,TGTGCCAGCAGCTGGGGGACAGGGGACAATCAGCCCCAGCATTTT,CASSWGTGDNQPQHF
TRBV7-2,-,TRBJ2-7,many,TGTGCCAGCAGCCCCTTAGCGGACCCCTACGAGCAGTACTTC,CASSPLADPYEQYF
TRBV6-5,TRBD1,TRBJ2-7,many,TGTGCCAGCAGTTATGGGACAGGGGCTTACGAGCAGTACTTC,CASSYGTGAYEQYF
TRBV27,TRBD1,TRBJ1-1,-,TGTGCCAGCAGTTGGGCAGGGGGGAACACTGAAGCTTTCTTT,CASSWAGGNTEAFF
TRBV4-1,TRBD2,TRBJ2-2,many,TGCGCCAGCTGCTCTTTCCCTAGCGGGAGGCGGGGAGGGGAGCTGTTTTTT,CASCSFPSGRRGGELFF
TRBV15,-,TRBJ2-4,few,TGTGCCACCAGCAAAAGGACGACTGCAATAGCCAAAAACATTCAGTACTTC,CATSKRTTAIAKNIQYF
TRBV7-9,-,TRBJ2-3,-,TGTGCCAGCAGCTCAGGAAAGAACACGGGGGGCACAGATACGCAGTATTTT,CASSSGKNTGGTDTQYF
TRBV20-1,TRBD1,TRBJ1-5,few,TGCAGTGCTAGATACAGGGGTCTCGATCAGCCCCAGCATTTT,CSARYRGLDQPQHF
TRBV27,TRBD1,TRBJ2-7,many,TGTGCCAGCCGGGGAAGGGGGCCCTACTACGAGCAGTACTTC,CASRGRGPYYEQYF
TRBV4-1,TRBD1,TRBJ1-4,many,TGCGCCAGCAGCCAAGGTCCCGACAGGGTTGGGAAAAAACTGTTTTTT,CASSQGPDRVGKKLFF
TRBV29-1,-,TRBJ1-2,many,TGCAGCGTTGCGGAGGATGGCTACACCTTC,CSVAEDGYTF
TRBV29-1,-,TRBJ2-5,many,TGCAGCATAACTGCGAACCAAGAGACCCAGTACTTC,CSITANQETQYF
TRBV5-1,-,TRBJ2-5,many,TGCGCCAGCAGCACAACCCCAGGGCCCCAGTACTTC,CASSTTPGPQYF
TRBV12-3/TRBV12-4,-,TRBJ2-5,many,TGTGCCAGCACCCATCGCTCTCGGGCGGAAGAGACCCAGTACTTC,CASTHRSRAEETQYF
TRBV20-1,-,TRBJ2-5,many,TGCAGTGCTAGAGCTGTGTCAGGGGCAGAGACCCAGTACTTC,CSARAVSGAETQYF
TRBV4-2,TRBD2,TRBJ2-3,many,TGTGCCAGCAGCCAAGTACTAGCGGGGGGCACAGATACGCAGTATTTT,CASSQVLAGGTDTQYF
TRBV7-6,TRBD2,TRBJ2-1,many,TGTGCCAGCAGTGTTAGCGGGAGGAGGCAGTTCTTC,CASSVSGRRQFF
TRBV7-2,TRBD2,TRBJ2-3,many,TGTGCCAGCAGCTTAGTTGCGGGAGGAGTAACAGATACGCAGTATTTT,CASSLVAGGVTDTQYF
TRBV5-5,-,TRBJ2-7,many,TGTGCCAGCAGCCTCGGAACAGGGTATTCCGAGCAGTACTTC,CASSLGTGYSEQYF
TRBV6-5,TRBD2,TRBJ2-1,many,TGTGCCAGCCTTCCCCGAGCGGGATCCTACAATGAGCAGTTCTTC,CASLPRAGSYNEQFF
TRBV7-9,TRBD2,TRBJ2-3,many,TGTGCCAGCAGCCTAGCGGGGAGCACAGATACGCAGTATTTT,CASSLAGSTDTQYF
TRBV20-1,TRBD1,TRBJ1-2,-,TGCAGTGCGGACAGGGGCTATGGCTACACCTTC,CSADRGYGYTF
TRBV20-1,TRBD1,TRBJ2-7,-,TGCAGTGCACAGGGACAGGGCTCCTACGAGCAGTACTTC,CSAQGQGSYEQYF
TRBV7-2,-,TRBJ1-5,many,TGTGCCAGCAGCTTATCGGGGATGTATAGCAATCAGCCCCAGCATTTT,CASSLSGMYSNQPQHF
TRBV9,TRBD2,TRBJ2-5,many,TGTGCCAGCAGCGTAGAGGGACTAGCGGGAATAAGGGGAGAGACCCAGTACTTC,CASSVEGLAGIRGETQYF
TRBV20-1,-,TRBJ1-5,many,TGCAGTGCTAGAAATGAACAGGGCTTCTTCCAGCCCCAGCATTTT,CSARNEQGFFQPQHF
TRBV5-5,TRBD2,TRBJ2-5,few,TGTGCCAGCAGCTTGGAGGGTAGCGGGAGGGCCGAGACCCAGTACTTC,CASSLEGSGRAETQYF
TRBV20-1,TRBD2,TRBJ2-5,many,TGCAGCCTCACCCTTAGCGGGAGACGAGAGACCCAGTACTTC,CSLTLSGRRETQYF
TRBV10-3,-,TRBJ2-3,few,TGTGCCATCAGTGGGGGCCCAGGGGCAGATACGCAGTATTTT,CAISGGPGADTQYF
TRBV5-5,-,TRBJ2-7,many,TGTGCCAGCAGCTTTATTGGGAAGCCCTACGAGCAGTACTTC,CASSFIGKPYEQYF
TRBV5-1,-,TRBJ2-1,many,TGCGCCAGCAGCTTGGAGTGGAGCTCCTACAATGAGCAGTTCTTC,CASSLEWSSYNEQFF
TRBV7-3,TRBD1,TRBJ2-7,many,TGTGCCAGCAGCTTAATTCCTTCCGGGACAGGGGGGTACGAGCAGTACTTC,CASSLIPSGTGGYEQYF
TRBV28,-,TRBJ2-5,many,TGTGCCAGCAGTCCCGCTGGGGGATCCGAAGAGACCCAGTACTTC,CASSPAGGSEETQYF
TRBV28,-,TRBJ2-7,-,TGTGCCAGCAGTTTGATTCAGGGGAGGGGGGAGCAGTACTTC,CASSLIQGRGEQYF
TRBV19,TRBD1,TRBJ1-5,-,TGTGCCAGTAGTATCCCATCCGGGACAGGCAATCAGCCCCAGCATTTT,CASSIPSGTGNQPQHF
TRBV5-5,TRBD1,TRBJ2-5,many,TGTGCCAGTGAGACAGGGTCTGAGGAGACCCAGTACTTC,CASETGSEETQYF
TRBV5-1,-,TRBJ2-5,many,TGCGCCAGCAGCCTGGATCCTGACGAGACCCAGTACTTC,CASSLDPDETQYF
TRBV20-1,-,TRBJ2-3,many,TGCAGTGCCACACTCCGGTTAGATACGCAGTATTTT,CSATLRLDTQYF
TRBV2,-,TRBJ1-5,many,TGTGCCAGCTCCCGAGGGAAGGTGCTTAGCAATCAGCCCCAGCATTTT,CASSRGKVLSNQPQHF
TRBV12-3/TRBV12-4,-,TRBJ1-2,many,TGTGCCAGCAGCCCGATTTCGGAGCAGTATGGCTACACCTTC,CASSPISEQYGYTF
TRBV7-2,-,TRBJ1-5,many,TGTGCCAGCAGCCCAACAGGGAGCAATCAGCCCCAGCATTTT,CASSPTGSNQPQHF
TRBV4-2,TRBD1,TRBJ1-5,many,TGTGCCAGCAGCCCGACAGGGTCTGATCAGCCCCAGCATTTT,CASSPTGSDQPQHF
TRBV11-2,-,TRBJ2-2,many,TGTGCCAGCAGCTTAGGCCTTGGATTGGCCGGGGAGCTGTTTTTT,CASSLGLGLAGELFF
TRBV6-5,TRBD1,TRBJ1-2,many,TGTGCCAGCAGTTACGCTCAGGGGGCCGGTGGCTACACCTTC,CASSYAQGAGGYTF
TRBV20-1,-,TRBJ2-6,many,TGCAGTGCTGGGCGGGACGTAGCCTCTGGGGCCAACGTCCTGACTTTC,CSAGRDVASGANVLTF